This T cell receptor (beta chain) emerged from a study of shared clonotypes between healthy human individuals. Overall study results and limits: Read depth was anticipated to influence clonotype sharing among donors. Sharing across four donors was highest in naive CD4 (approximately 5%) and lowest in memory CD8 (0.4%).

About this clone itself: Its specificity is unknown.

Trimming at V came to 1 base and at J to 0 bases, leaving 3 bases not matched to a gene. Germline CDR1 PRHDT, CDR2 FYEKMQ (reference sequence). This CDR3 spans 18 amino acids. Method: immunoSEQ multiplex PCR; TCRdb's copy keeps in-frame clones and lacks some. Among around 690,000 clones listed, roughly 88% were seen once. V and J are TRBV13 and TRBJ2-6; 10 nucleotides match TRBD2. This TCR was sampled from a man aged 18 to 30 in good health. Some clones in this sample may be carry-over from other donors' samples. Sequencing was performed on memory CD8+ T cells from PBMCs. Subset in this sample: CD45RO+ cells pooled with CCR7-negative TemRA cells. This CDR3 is CASSLVSGRISGANVLTF. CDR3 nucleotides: TGTGCCAGCAGCTTAGTTAGCGGGAGGATCTCTGGGGCCAACGTCCTGACTTTC.